Listed here are 7 T cell receptor beta chains from one sample, sequenced in a study of blood T cells in healthy people across ages. Alongside a J-beta primer mix, a sample-barcoded 5' primer served in a second PCR lasting about 7 to 11 cycles. TCRdb re-analysed the 5' RACE reads in MiXCR, keeping a single row per CDR3 protein. The sample records 700,000 to 850,000 distinct CDR3 sequences, 35% to 40% being singletons. Sequencing was performed on blood. The source is a man aged 18 to 29 in good health.

Comment on this clonotype: The junction shows a germline mismatch at one end, possibly a read error. The rearrangement uses TRBV3-1 and TRBJ2-3; 9 bases are a match to TRBD2. CDR3 size: 18 residues. Germline V gene lookup returns CDR1 LGHDT and CDR2 YNNKEL (reference sequence). CDR3: CACSQGQLTSGTTDTQYF. CDR3 nucleotides: TGTGCCTGCAGCCAAGGTCAGTTGACTAGCGGCACCACAGATACGCAGTATTTT.

This chain links TRBV7-8 with TRBJ1-2; no definite D call. CDR1 is SGHVS and CDR2 is FQNEAQ in the germline V gene. CDR3 length equals 12 residues. Trimming stripped 4 bases from V and 8 bases from J, with 11 bases between. CDR3 in amino acids: CASSSHVLGYTF. The CDR3 coding sequence is TGTGCCAGCAGCTCACATGTCTTGGGCTACACCTTC. The full variable domain, with the rest looked up from reference TRBV7-8 and TRBJ1-2, is GAGVSQSPRYKVAKRGQDVALRCDPISGHVSLFWYQQALGQGPEFLTYFQNEAQLDKSGLPSDRFFAERPEGSVSTLKIQRTQQEDSAVYLCASSSHVLGYTFGSGTRLTVV.

This clonotype was recorded a few times. This may come from a read error, since a much larger clone is one base off. The V and J genes are TRBV12-3 or TRBV12-4 and TRBJ2-1, with a tentative D call TRBD1 (5 bases). Trimming shortened V by 6 bases and J by 10 bases, and 19 bases separated the two germline ends. CDR3 length: 14 residues. The CDR3 region is CASRPTENSYEQFF. CDR3 in DNA: TGTGCCAGCAGGCCGACAGAGAATTCCTACGAGCAGTTCTTC.

This rearrangement joins TRBV20-1 to TRBJ2-1, with 9 bases that match TRBD2. The CDR3 extends over 14 amino acids. Trimming at V came to 5 bases and at J to 4 bases, leaving 6 bases not matched to a gene. The germline V gene encodes CDR1 DFQATT and CDR2 SNEGSKA (reference sequence). The CDR3 coding sequence is TGCAGTGCTCCTCGACTAGCGGCTTACAATGAGCAGTTCTTC. Translation: CSAPRLAAYNEQFF.

This clonotype has ten or more counts. This chain joins TRBV20-1 and TRBJ2-1; 9 bases align to TRBD2. Germline CDR1 reads DFQATT; CDR2 reads SNEGSKA (reference sequence). The ends lost 5 bases at V and 2 bases at J; junction bases unmatched: 1. The CDR3 loop spans 13 amino acids. CDR3 bases: TGCAGTGCTCCTAGCGGGGCCTACAATGAGCAGTTCTTC. Protein: CSAPSGAYNEQFF.

This clonotype was observed a handful of times. This chain connects TRBV15 to TRBJ2-3, with D possibly matching TRBD2 (6 bases). V was clipped by 1 base and J by 3 bases, with 14 bases between them. Germline assignment: CDR1 LNHNV and CDR2 YYDKDF (reference sequence). This CDR3 is 16 amino acids long. This CDR3 is CATSRGYLGTTDTQYF. The CDR3 DNA is TGTGCCACCAGCAGAGGTTACTTGGGGACTACAGATACGCAGTATTTT.

This clonotype has a handful of counts. This chain links TRBV20-1 with TRBJ1-1; 7 bases match TRBD1. CDR1 DFQATT and CDR2 SNEGSKA come from the germline V gene (reference sequence). V lost 6 bases, J lost 7 bases, and 17 bases stayed unmatched. The CDR3 runs 15 residues. This CDR3 is CSAIPGQARNSEAFF. CDR3 coding DNA: TGCAGTGCCATCCCCGGACAGGCGAGGAATAGTGAAGCTTTCTTT.